These 25 T cell receptor beta chains share one sample of origin, sequenced in a study of CD8 T cell repertoires and HIV-1 epitope variants. Only in-frame clones appear in the TCRdb table, and some are missing; sequencing was by immunoSEQ multiplex PCR. This sample yields approximately 5,000 clones, of which roughly 67% are seen a single time; over 40% belongs to the top ten. Which antigens these TCRs recognize remains unknown. Sequencing was carried out using cultured CD8+ T cells derived from PBMCs. Source of these receptors: a male donor with HIV.

This clone was counted only a few times. This sequence joins TRBV2 and TRBJ2-7; the D is unclear. The CDR3 covers 10 residues. V gave up 4 bases and J gave up 3 bases, with 1 base separating them. Germline V gives CDR1 SNHLY, CDR2 FYNNEI. In DNA, the CDR3 is TGTGCCAGCAGTGTCTACGAGCAGTACTTC. Its protein product is CASSVYEQYF.

V gene TRBV2 combines with J gene TRBJ2-3; 8 positions match TRBD2. This CDR3 has 16 amino acids. Per germline, CDR1 SNHLY and CDR2 FYNNEI. Losses at the gene ends were 2 bases for V and 1 base for J; bases not matched to a gene: 5. For the CDR3, the DNA is TGTGCCAGCAGTGAAAATCGAGCGGGGGGCACAGATACGCAGTATTTT. As protein: CASSENRAGGTDTQYF.

Only one count was recorded for this clone. The chain couples TRBV13 to TRBJ2-5; tentatively, D is TRBD2 (5 bases). Trimming removed 1 base from V and 9 bases from J, with 9 bases in between. This CDR3 region has 12 residues. The germline V gene has CDR1 PRHDT and CDR2 FYEKMQ (reference sequence). In DNA form, the CDR3 reads TGTGCCAGCAGCTTAGAATACGGGGCCCAGTACTTC. Amino acids: CASSLEYGAQYF.

The rearrangement joins TRBV28 to TRBJ2-7; D gene ambiguous. Trimming pared 5 bases from V and 3 bases from J, leaving 2 bases between. CDR1 and CDR2 (germline): MDHEN, SYDVKM. The CDR3 loop spans 10 amino acids. In DNA, the CDR3 is TGTGCCAGCAGTAACTACGAGCAGTACTTC. This gives the protein CASSNYEQYF.

The gene calls are TRBV28 and TRBJ2-1, with 13 bases fitting TRBD2. The CDR3 length is 17 residues. Germline V gene sequence: CDR1 MDHEN, CDR2 SYDVKM. J was trimmed by 4 bases and V by 2 bases; bases with no gene match: 5. CDR3 protein: CASSLTSGRAGYNEQFF. The DNA for the CDR3 is TGTGCCAGCAGTTTAACTAGCGGGAGGGCCGGTTACAATGAGCAGTTCTTC.

The chain links TRBV6-5 to TRBJ2-2; 9 bases are shared with TRBD1. This CDR3 has 16 residues. In germline, CDR1 is MNHEY, CDR2 SVGAGI. The ends lost 1 base at V and 7 bases at J; junction bases unmatched: 7. The CDR3 protein is CASSYFITGGSGELFF. The DNA for the CDR3 is TGTGCCAGCAGTTACTTTATTACAGGGGGCAGCGGGGAGCTGTTTTTT.

The chain uses TRBV28 and TRBJ1-5; D might be TRBD1 (6 bases). Germline CDR1 MDHEN, CDR2 SYDVKM. The CDR3 covers 15 residues. V gave up 3 bases and J gave up 8 bases, with 17 bases separating them. The CDR3 DNA follows: TGTGCCAGCAGTTTGGGGGGACACTTTACAAAGCCCCAGCATTTT. Translating gives CASSLGGHFTKPQHF.

This chain uses TRBV28 with TRBJ1-2; TRBD1 might be the D (5 bases). The germline V and J ends were trimmed by 6 bases and 8 bases, with 13 bases remaining between them. The CDR3 has 12 residues. Germline lookup yields CDR1 MDHEN and CDR2 SYDVKM. Here the CDR3 DNA reads TGTGCCAGCAGCCAGCGGGGCCTAGGCTACACCTTC. Protein product: CASSQRGLGYTF.

This chain connects TRBV2 to TRBJ2-7; 9 nucleotides align to TRBD1. This CDR3 contains 14 residues. Trimming took 1 base from V and 4 from J; bases not matched to a gene: 2. CDR1 and CDR2 from the germline V gene are SNHLY and FYNNEI. CDR3 region: CASSEGTGEYEQYF. CDR3 DNA sequence: TGTGCCAGCAGTGAAGGGACAGGGGAGTACGAGCAGTACTTC.

This clone occurred a few times. This rearrangement joins TRBV27 to TRBJ1-5; TRBD1 might be the D (5 bases). CDR1 is MNHEY, CDR2 SMNVEV, per germline (reference sequence). The V and J ends lost 1 base and 1 base respectively, with 5 bases between them. The CDR3 sequence is 14 residues long. CDR3: CASSLWGSNQPQHF. CDR3 DNA sequence: TGTGCCAGCAGTTTATGGGGGAGCAATCAGCCCCAGCATTTT.

V and J are TRBV14 and TRBJ1-6; D is possibly TRBD1 (5 bases). The germline gives CDR1 SGHDN, CDR2 FVKESK. V lost 0 bases, J lost 2 bases, and 8 bases lay in between. The CDR3 is 16 amino acids. In DNA form, the CDR3 reads TGTGCCAGCAGCCAAGAGTGGGGGGCCTATAATTCACCCCTCCACTTT. This sequence encodes CASSQEWGAYNSPLHF.

V is TRBV2 and J is TRBJ2-1, with D possibly called TRBD1 or TRBD2 (6 bases each). Per the germline V gene, CDR1 is SNHLY and CDR2 is FYNNEI. The V gene lost 1 base and the J gene lost 0 bases, with 7 bases spanning the gap. This CDR3 contains 15 residues. The CDR3 protein is CASSEGGASYNEQFF. CDR3 nucleotide sequence: TGTGCCAGCAGTGAAGGGGGGGCCTCCTACAATGAGCAGTTCTTC.

CDR3 sequence: CASSYGQGGFF. In nucleotides, the CDR3 is TGTGCCAGCAGTTACGGACAGGGCGGGTTCTTC. The genes are TRBV6-6 and TRBJ2-1; 8 bases align to TRBD1. Germline CDR1 and CDR2: MNHNY and SVGAGI (reference sequence). J was trimmed by 15 bases and V by 2 bases; bases with no gene match: 3. This CDR3 is 11 amino acids long.

This clone was detected only a few times. The chain joins TRBV18 to TRBJ1-1; D not certain. This CDR3 is built from 14 residues. V lost 0 bases to trimming and J lost 4 bases, with 9 bases between them. Germline V gene lookup returns CDR1 KGHSH and CDR2 LQKENI. The CDR3 loop is CASSPPSPATEAFF. CDR3 coding DNA: TGTGCCAGCTCACCACCGTCCCCGGCCACTGAAGCTTTCTTT.

This chain joins TRBV28 and TRBJ2-1, with a tentative D call TRBD2 (6 bases). V dropped 4 bases and J dropped 7 bases, with 17 bases sitting between them. Per the germline V gene, CDR1 is MDHEN and CDR2 is SYDVKM. The CDR3 is made up of 15 amino acids. CDR3 in amino acids: CASSYRDLGLNEQFF. The CDR3, as DNA: TGTGCCAGCAGTTATCGGGACTTGGGATTAAATGAGCAGTTCTTC.

J is TRBJ2-2 and V is TRBV7-9; 9 nucleotides line up with TRBD2. CDR1 and CDR2 (germline): SEHNR, FQNEAQ (reference sequence). The V and J ends lost 6 bases and 6 bases, in that order; junction bases with no gene match: 8. The CDR3 length is 15 residues. CDR3: CASRPGLAASGELFF. CDR3 nucleotides: TGTGCCAGCAGGCCGGGACTAGCTGCCTCCGGGGAGCTGTTTTTT.

The chain has TRBV9 and TRBJ2-3; 10 nucleotides align to TRBD2. Germline-derived CDR1 and CDR2 are SGDLS and YYNGEE. The CDR3 sequence is 13 residues long. With 2 bases clipped from V and 6 bases from J, the junction kept 0 bases outside the gene matches. The DNA for the CDR3 is TGTGCCAGCAGCGTTAGCGGGGGGGATACGCAGTATTTT. It specifies CASSVSGGDTQYF.

V is TRBV11-3 and J is TRBJ2-3; a weak D match, TRBD2 (7 bases). This CDR3 region has 15 residues. CDR1 is SGHNT and CDR2 is YENEEA in the germline V gene. The germline V and J ends were trimmed by 5 bases and 2 bases, with 14 bases remaining between them. In DNA, the CDR3 is TGTGCCAGCAGCGAAGGGGGGGTCCTCACAGATACGCAGTATTTT. Translated, it gives CASSEGGVLTDTQYF.

The chain employs TRBV9 and TRBJ2-3; D remains unclear. Trimming cost V 0 bases and J 10 bases, with 15 bases left between them. The V gene's germline CDR1 is SGDLS and CDR2 YYNGEE. The CDR3 length is 14 residues. For the CDR3, the DNA is TGTGCCAGCAGCGTAGTCCCCTCCCGGATGGCGCAGTATTTT. Translation: CASSVVPSRMAQYF.

The chain uses TRBV15 and TRBJ2-6, with 8 positions matching TRBD1. Germline lookup yields CDR1 LNHNV and CDR2 YYDKDF (reference sequence). Trimming removed 4 bases from V and 1 base from J; junction bases left unmatched: 12. The CDR3 consists of 19 residues. The CDR3: CATSIWGQERTSGANVLTF. Written as DNA, the CDR3 is TGTGCCACCAGCATTTGGGGACAGGAACGGACTTCTGGGGCCAACGTCCTGACTTTC.

For this clone: A read error may produce the germline difference seen at one junction end. V is TRBV5-1 and J is TRBJ1-1; D not certain. Germline-derived CDR1 and CDR2 are SGHRS and YFSETQ. This CDR3 region has 14 residues. CDR3 sequence: CVSSLAIVNTEAFF. CDR3 DNA: TGCGTCAGCAGCTTGGCCATTGTGAACACTGAAGCTTTCTTT.

Only a few counts were recorded for this clone. This chain connects TRBV10-1 to TRBJ2-7; 7 bases are shared with TRBD2. The J segment lost 7 bases and the V segment lost 4 bases, leaving 7 bases of the junction unmatched. The CDR3 runs to 13 residues. From germline, CDR1 is WNHNN and CDR2 SYGVQD (reference sequence). This chain's CDR3 is CASSVERGWEQYF. The DNA of the CDR3 is TGCGCCAGCAGTGTCGAGCGGGGTTGGGAGCAGTACTTC.

The chain carries TRBV11-2 and TRBJ2-7; D may be TRBD1 (5 bases). Trimming took 3 bases from V and 7 from J, leaving 19 bases between them. Germline loops: CDR1 SGHAT, CDR2 FQNNGV. The CDR3 has 15 amino acids. CDR3 DNA: TGTGCCAGCAGCTTGGTACTTGAGACAGTGCGAGAGCAGTACTTC. It yields the protein CASSLVLETVREQYF.

V gene TRBV21-1 combines with J gene TRBJ2-1; the D segment call TRBD2 is taken from the table without a DNA check. TRBV21-1 counts as a pseudogene. This CDR3 spans 16 amino acids. This chain's CDR3 is CASSSNSGWSYNEQFF. As DNA, the CDR3 is TGTGCCAGCAGCAGTAATAGCGGGTGGTCCTACAATGAGCAGTTCTTC.

The gene calls are TRBV27 and TRBJ2-5, with D hard to call. V lost 5 bases and J lost 5, with 9 bases in between. Germline values: CDR1 MNHEY, CDR2 SMNVEV (reference sequence). This CDR3 is built from 12 residues. Here the CDR3 DNA reads TGTGCCAGCAGTGTTTATGGGGAGACCCAGTACTTC. Its protein product is CASSVYGETQYF.